The entry below describes one T cell receptor beta chain. In this sample, this clonotype turned up many times. Its antigen is not yet known. Base quality data are lacking; no much larger clone is found one base away. This entry belongs to a study of T cells in Graves' hyperthyroidism and ophthalmopathy (dated by TCRdb to about 2019). The study in broad terms: Peripheral blood was collected at initial diagnosis, before any treatment. To identify TCR V-J signatures that set the groups apart, the researchers used a discovery cohort of about a hundred patients, made up of approximately 43 with Graves' ophthalmopathy and about 60 with stable Graves' hyperthyroidism. Whether ophthalmopathy could be predicted prospectively was tested in an independent validation cohort made up of about 20 hyperthyroidism patients plus 17 patients who later progressed to ophthalmopathy. The roughly 100 discovery patients were divided at random into training and test sets in a 7:3 ratio. In more than 5 Graves' hyperthyroidism patients, the study also compared T-cell repertoires from thyroid tissue with T-cell repertoires from blood. After sampling, hyperthyroidism patients received methimazole starting at 30 mg daily, and ophthalmopathy patients received high-dose intravenous methylprednisolone. The paper describes TCR Vbeta CDR3 sequencing of 135 peripheral blood samples, made up of 43 ophthalmopathy patients, around 73 hyperthyroidism patients and around 17 progressor patients.

Results the study describes overall, beyond this receptor: In validation, the model predicted progression to ophthalmopathy a median of around six months before onset, with about 64% sensitivity and around 76% specificity. No statistical method was used to fix the sample size in advance, and group allocation was not hidden from the investigators. A model built on a 13 V-J signature distinguished ophthalmopathy from stable hyperthyroidism, reaching around 87% sensitivity and 81% to 83% specificity in cross-validation and 80%/75% in testing. Most expanded thyroid clonotypes (frequency above 0.001) were also detected in blood, a finding suggesting that blood repertoires may reflect thyroid immune responses.

Moderately to severely active disease, a Clinical Activity Score of at least 3, a NOSPECS grade of at least 4, and a duration under 3 months were present in ophthalmopathy patients. Patients with uncontrolled infections, other autoimmune diseases, pregnancy or lactation were excluded. Clinical symptoms, serum thyroxine and TRAb, thyroid ultrasound, and orbital computed tomography formed the basis for the diagnoses. Ficoll-Paque density gradient centrifugation was used to isolate PBMCs from around 10 ml of fresh peripheral blood. Total RNA was extracted with Trizol reagent, and quality was checked on an Agilent 2100 Bioanalyzer. Amplification of TCR beta CDR3 regions was carried out from RNA transcripts. For the first round of RT-PCR on the TCR CDR3, the HTBI primer set was used together with the Qiagen OneStep RT-PCR kit. Libraries were constructed in a second round of multiplex PCR, after which size selection and purification were carried out. The libraries were sequenced on an Illumina HiSeq2000 using paired-end 100 bp reads. The paper's processing steps were these. SOAPnuke was used to process the raw data, throwing out any read that contained adapters or uncalled bases, had a mean Phred below 15, or lacked an exact constant-primer or identifier match. COPE v1.2.5 was used to merge high-quality paired reads, and clonotypes were defined as unique nucleotide sequences. MiTCR v1.1 was used to align the clonotypes against IMGT TRBV, TRBD and TRBJ reference segments. Analysis was restricted to V-J combinations with a frequency above 0.0001, which covered about 99% of repertoires. A TCS score was defined as the ratio of F50 (clonal expansion) to E x V (chaos), with BLOSUM62-based TCRdist applied between CDR3 peptides within each V-J. Welch's t-statistics and random forest reduced several hundred V-J features to fewer than 15, which were used in a naive Bayes classifier (R e1071). TCRdb trimmed public reads at Q25 via fastp, called clones via MiXCR and kept in-frame beta chains. Records with the same CDR3 protein are collapsed into one entry carrying the most frequent genes and DNA. The V and J calls and clone size come from TCRdb's table, not from the authors' own analysis. Present in this sample are hundreds of thousands of distinct CDR3 sequences, approximately 14% of which were seen just once. The top ten clones comprise about 12% of the sample.

The CDR3, from cysteine to phenylalanine, totals 16 residues. Solely the CDR3 DNA is kept, with 48 bases framed from the first base. CDR1 DFQATT and CDR2 SNEGSKA were looked up in the germline V gene (reference sequence). V and J are truncated by 6 bases and 0 bases respectively, leaving an intervening sequence of 15 bases. The sequenced material came from blood. This receptor chain uses TRBV20-1 and TRBJ2-6, and TRBD1 may be the D gene, going by 6 matching bases. This sequence originates from a man between 18 and 35 years old with Graves' ophthalmopathy. The CDR3 sequence is CSARQSRGSGANVLTF. The sequenced DNA: TGCAGTGCCAGGCAGTCCAGGGGCTCTGGGGCCAACGTCCTGACTTTC.